These 26 T cell receptor beta chains share one sample of origin, sequenced in a study of molecular identifiers for immune sequencing clone quantification. TCRdb recomputed calls from the PCR reads with MiXCR, one row per CDR3 protein. The sample includes about 330,000 distinct CDR3 sequences, about 23% of them seen just once. Material for sequencing was naive CD8+ T cells from blood, with Jurkat cell RNA spiked in. Subset in this sample: FACS-sorted CD8+CD4-CCR7+CD45RA+ naive T cells. Source of these receptors: a human donor in good health. Some libraries in this study had Jurkat cell RNA spiked in.

This sequence joins TRBV27 and TRBJ1-5, with 8 bases that match TRBD1. Losses at the gene ends were 5 bases for V and 4 bases for J; bases not matched to a gene: 10. Germline V gene sequence: CDR1 MNHEY, CDR2 SMNVEV (reference sequence). This CDR3 has 16 residues. The CDR3 protein is CASSPRTGRLNQPQHF. The CDR3 nucleotides read TGTGCCAGCAGTCCAAGGACAGGGAGGCTGAATCAGCCCCAGCATTTT.

Many counts were recorded for this clonotype. The chain links TRBV7-9 to TRBJ2-7; 9 nucleotides line up with TRBD1. Germline values: CDR1 SEHNR, CDR2 FQNEAQ (reference sequence). This CDR3 has 15 residues. V dropped 4 bases and J dropped 3; count of bases not matched to a gene: 7. The CDR3 sequence: CASSSLTGGVYEQYF. CDR3 bases: TGTGCCAGCAGCTCCTTAACAGGGGGCGTCTACGAGCAGTACTTC.

The chain combines TRBV7-9 with TRBJ2-3; no clear D. The V gene lost 4 bases and the J gene lost 14 bases, with 19 bases spanning the gap. This CDR3 has 13 residues. CDR1 SEHNR and CDR2 FQNEAQ come from the germline V gene (reference sequence). CDR3 nucleotides: TGTGCCAGCAGCTCCCGGGCCGCCCCGGCGCTGTATTTT. Translating it yields CASSSRAAPALYF.

This clonotype was detected only a few times. The gene calls are TRBV12-3 or TRBV12-4 and TRBJ1-2; the match to TRBD1 covers 8 bases. The CDR3 loop spans 14 amino acids. Trimming cost V 6 bases and J 3 bases; bases outside gene matches: 6. The DNA of the CDR3 is TGTGCCAGCAGCCGGACAGGGCTGGACTATGGCTACACCTTC. This codes for CASSRTGLDYGYTF.

This clonotype was found a few times. The chain is built from TRBV7-9 and TRBJ2-7; 11 nucleotides match TRBD2. The CDR3 runs to 15 residues. V dropped 5 bases and J dropped 2; count of bases not matched to a gene: 5. Germline-derived CDR1 and CDR2 are SEHNR and FQNEAQ (reference sequence). The DNA for the CDR3 is TGTGCCAGCAGCCTAACTAGCGGGAGAACCTACGAGCAGTACTTC. Amino acids: CASSLTSGRTYEQYF.

At least ten counts were recorded for this clonotype. The chain is built from TRBV12-3 or TRBV12-4 and TRBJ1-4, with D tentatively TRBD1 (5 bases). V was clipped by 3 bases and J by 7 bases, with 12 bases between them. This CDR3 region has 14 residues. In DNA form, the CDR3 reads TGTGCCAGCAGTTTGGTAGGGGAGGTTGAAAAACTGTTTTTT. Translation gives CASSLVGEVEKLFF.

This clonotype was counted at least ten times. This rearrangement joins TRBV12-3 or TRBV12-4 to TRBJ2-3, with D possibly TRBD1 on 5 matching bases. CDR3 length: 14 amino acids. V lost 5 bases, J lost 2 bases, and 11 bases lay in between. This CDR3 is CASSPDSLTDTQYF. CDR3 coding DNA: TGTGCCAGCAGTCCAGACAGCCTCACAGATACGCAGTATTTT.

Many counts were recorded for this clonotype. The junction departs from the called germline gene at one end, perhaps through a read error. This chain links TRBV4-3 with TRBJ1-1; D not resolved. The CDR3 runs to 14 residues. Germline values: CDR1 LGHNA, CDR2 YSLEER. The CDR3, as DNA: TGTGCCAGCAGCCAGGACCGGTTGAACACTGAAGCTTTCTTT. Protein sequence: CASSQDRLNTEAFF.

The CDR3 loop is CASALEGVGTDTQYF. As DNA, the CDR3 is TGTGCCAGCGCCTTGGAGGGGGTAGGGACAGATACGCAGTATTTT. The J gene is TRBJ2-3, the V gene TRBV6-5, with D possibly being TRBD1 or TRBD2 (6 bases each). There are 15 residues in the CDR3. CDR1 and CDR2 (germline): MNHEY, SVGAGI. V was shortened by 8 bases and J by 3 bases, with 18 bases between the two germline ends.

In this sample, this clonotype turned up many times. This CDR3 is CAEERGSGLEPETQYF. Written as DNA, the CDR3 is TGTGCCGAAGAGAGGGGGTCGGGACTGGAGCCGGAGACCCAGTACTTC. The rearrangement links TRBV7-9 to TRBJ2-5, with D perhaps TRBD1 or TRBD2 (6 bases each). The CDR3 runs 16 residues. V gave up 11 bases and J gave up 5 bases, with 27 bases separating them. Germline V gene sequence: CDR1 SEHNR, CDR2 FQNEAQ (reference sequence).

The sample holds many counts of this clonotype. This chain links TRBV20-1 with TRBJ1-2; TRBD1 matches at 8 bases. Germline CDR1 is DFQATT and CDR2 is SNEGSKA (reference sequence). Losses at the gene ends were 6 bases for V and 2 bases for J; bases not matched to a gene: 8. The CDR3 totals 14 residues. The CDR3 here is CSAPGQGGNYGYTF. Here the CDR3 DNA reads TGCAGTGCCCCCGGACAGGGAGGGAACTATGGCTACACCTTC.

In its sample, this clonotype was seen many times. The gene calls are TRBV28 and TRBJ2-7; D call uncertain. The germline CDR1 and CDR2 sequences are MDHEN and SYDVKM. The CDR3 totals 14 residues. Deletions cut 2 bases from V and 2 bases from J, with 10 bases between. CDR3 in DNA: TGTGCCAGCAGTTTAGGACCGACCCCCTACGAGCAGTACTTC. Translation: CASSLGPTPYEQYF.

This clonotype showed up just a few times. The V call is TRBV27, the J call TRBJ2-7, with 11 bases identical to TRBD1. The CDR3 spans 14 residues. Trimming took 2 bases from V and 5 from J; bases not matched to a gene: 2. Germline CDR1 MNHEY, CDR2 SMNVEV (reference sequence). The CDR3 region has the DNA TGTGCCAGCAGTTTAGGGACAGGGGGAGACGAGCAGTACTTC. Encoded protein: CASSLGTGGDEQYF.

About this clonotype: With a much larger clone just one base away, this may be a read error. The chain links TRBV30 to TRBJ2-7; 7 nucleotides line up with TRBD1. The CDR3 is made up of 13 amino acids. From germline, CDR1 is GTSNPN and CDR2 SVGIG (reference sequence). Germline trimming cut 3 bases from V and 7 bases from J; bases unmatched to any gene: 9. Here the CDR3 reads CAWRLSAGGEQYF. The CDR3, as DNA: TGTGCCTGGAGGCTGTCGGCAGGGGGAGAGCAGTACTTC.

A note on this clonotype: This clone may be a read error of a much larger clone one base away. The gene calls are TRBV2 and TRBJ2-5; no clear D gene. V lost 6 bases and J 3 bases, leaving 11 bases between the germline ends. The CDR3 is made up of 13 amino acids. Germline V gene lookup returns CDR1 SNHLY and CDR2 FYNNEI. The CDR3 loop is CASRYTGEETQYF. The CDR3, as DNA: TGTGCCAGCAGGTACACTGGGGAAGAGACCCAGTACTTC. The full variable domain, its missing parts supplied by reference TRBV2 and TRBJ2-5, is EPEVTQTPSHQVTQMGQEVILRCVPISNHLYFYWYRQILGQKVEFLVSFYNNEISEKSEIFDDQFSVERPDGSNFTLKIRSTKLEDSAMYFCASRYTGEETQYFGPGTRLLVL.

This clonotype has at least ten counts. The chain combines TRBV15 with TRBJ2-3; TRBD2 matches 7 bases. CDR1 and CDR2 (germline): LNHNV, YYDKDF (reference sequence). Losses at the gene ends were 3 bases for V and 1 base for J; bases not matched to a gene: 7. CDR3 length: 16 amino acids. For the CDR3, the DNA is TGTGCCACCAGCAGCCTCCCGGGGGGACGCACAGATACGCAGTATTTT. Protein sequence: CATSSLPGGRTDTQYF.

The CDR3 coding sequence is TGTGCCAGCAGCTTCGGGACAGGTTTTTGGGCAGATACGCAGTATTTT. Its translation: CASSFGTGFWADTQYF. The rearrangement uses TRBV5-6 and TRBJ2-3; the match to TRBD1 covers 8 bases. CDR3 length: 16 amino acids. Germline values: CDR1 SGHDT, CDR2 YYEEEE. Trimming removed 2 bases from V and 4 bases from J; junction bases left unmatched: 9.

The chain uses TRBV12-3 or TRBV12-4 and TRBJ1-2; possibly TRBD1 for D (6 bases). This CDR3 comprises 16 residues. The V gene lost 5 bases and the J gene lost 4 bases, with 20 bases spanning the gap. In DNA form, the CDR3 reads TGTGCCAGCAGTGGCGCTGGGGGGGCGCAGAGCTATGGCTACACCTTC. Amino acid sequence: CASSGAGGAQSYGYTF.

Many counts were recorded for this clonotype. CDR3 loop: CATRTEYNEQFF. CDR3 coding DNA: TGTGCCACCAGAACGGAATACAATGAGCAGTTCTTC. The V call is TRBV24-1, the J call TRBJ2-1; D unresolved. This CDR3 has 12 residues. The V end lost 7 bases, the J end lost 4 bases, and 7 bases lay between the germline ends. Per the germline V gene, CDR1 is KGHDR and CDR2 is SFDVKD.

The chain combines TRBV3-1 with TRBJ2-5; TRBD1 agrees at 9 bases. CDR3 size: 16 residues. Germline-derived CDR1 and CDR2 are LGHDT and YNNKEL (reference sequence). The ends lost 4 bases at V and 1 base at J; junction bases unmatched: 7. CDR3 residues: CASSLSGTGLQETQYF. The CDR3 region has the DNA TGTGCCAGCAGCCTTTCCGGGACAGGGCTCCAAGAGACCCAGTACTTC.

Worth noting for this clonotype: With a much larger clone just one base away, this may be a read error. Because the CDR3 is missing its conserved closing phenylalanine or tryptophan, this is likely a read error. V is TRBV28 and J is TRBJ1-1; a possible D gene is TRBD1 (6 bases). Germline lookup yields CDR1 MDHEN and CDR2 SYDVKM. The ends were cut back, 5 bases at V and 0 bases at J, with 10 bases in the middle. The CDR3 covers 14 residues. The CDR3 DNA sequence: TGTGCCAGCAGTCTACAGGGATTGAACACTGAAGCTTTCTCT. Its protein product is CASSLQGLNTEAFS.

Remarks on this clonotype: A junction end diverges from the germline sequence, so it may reflect a read error. The V gene is TRBV9, the J gene TRBJ1-4, with 8 bases aligning to TRBD1. Germline V gene lookup returns CDR1 SGDLS and CDR2 YYNGEE. This CDR3 is built from 15 residues. This CDR3 is CASSVDQGAYERLFF. In DNA, the CDR3 is TGTGCCAGCAGCGTAGATCAGGGGGCCTACGAAAGACTGTTTTTT.

This clonotype showed up many times. This chain links TRBV29-1 with TRBJ2-7; D is tentatively TRBD1 or TRBD2 (6 bases each). This CDR3 has 11 residues. With 4 bases removed from V and 6 bases from J, the gap between germline ends came to 10 bases. CDR1 is SQVTM and CDR2 is ANQGSEA in the germline V gene. CDR3 sequence: CSVVQGGEQYF. The CDR3 region has the DNA TGCAGCGTTGTACAGGGAGGCGAGCAGTACTTC.

This clonotype has a count of ten or more. The chain couples TRBV5-4 to TRBJ1-1, with 8 positions matching TRBD1. The CDR3 sequence is 14 residues long. Germline-derived CDR1 and CDR2 are SGHNT and YYREEE (reference sequence). The junction had 8 bases not matched to a gene; V was cut back by 2 bases and J by 8 bases. The CDR3 DNA reads as TGTGCCAGCAGCTTCGGACAGGGAAAACTCGAAGCTTTCTTT. Its protein is CASSFGQGKLEAFF.

Concerning this clonotype itself: A much larger clone lies one base from this, so it may be a read error. The V call is TRBV7-9, the J call TRBJ2-3, with TRBD1 matching 7 bases. The J segment lost 13 bases and the V segment lost 5 bases, leaving 15 bases of the junction unmatched. CDR3 length: 14 amino acids. Germline CDR1 reads SEHNR; CDR2 reads FQNEAQ (reference sequence). The CDR3 nucleotides read TGTGCCAGCAGCCCGCGGACAGGCACTGCCCCAAAGTATTTT. It encodes CASSPRTGTAPKYF.

As to this clonotype: The conserved closing phenylalanine or tryptophan is absent in this CDR3, likely reflecting a read error. The chain employs TRBV27 and TRBJ2-5; D might be TRBD1 (6 bases). The ends were cut back, 3 bases at V and 2 bases at J, with 16 bases in the middle. The CDR3 is made up of 16 amino acids. Germline V gene lookup returns CDR1 MNHEY and CDR2 SMNVEV (reference sequence). CDR3 in DNA: TGTGCCAGCAGTTTCTTGGCAGGGACACCGCAAGAGACCCAGTACTCC. It specifies CASSFLAGTPQETQYS.